Here is one T cell receptor (beta chain) with its context. The CDR3 is 15 residues long. V lost 4 bases and J lost 10, with 17 bases in between. CDR1 and CDR2 from the germline V gene are MNHEY and SMNVEV (reference sequence). The repertoire was sequenced with immunoSEQ multiplex PCR; TCRdb's copy has only in-frame clones and lacks some. Found here are roughly 250,000 clones, 85% to 90% of them singletons; the top ten hold 9.5% to 15%. These data are taken from a study of blood T cell repertoires in COVID-19. Sequenced: peripheral blood. This sequence was found in a woman between 25 and 40 years old with COVID-19, enrolled during active disease. This chain links TRBV27 with TRBJ1-6, with a tentative D call TRBD1 (6 bases). CDR3 sequence reads: CASSSKGVRGSPLHF. CDR3 in DNA: TGTGCCAGCAGTTCTAAGGGGGTCCGTGGGTCACCCCTCCACTTT.